This T cell receptor (beta chain) was sequenced during a study of Ad26.COV2.S vaccination and SARS-CoV-2 variants. Method: immunoSEQ multiplex PCR; TCRdb's copy keeps in-frame clones and lacks some. The repertoire holds around 94,000 clones, about 78% seen once, with 15% to 20% in the top ten. V shed 0 bases and J shed 11 bases, with 19 bases lying between them. This CDR3 spans 15 amino acids. Germline V gene lookup returns CDR1 LGHDT and CDR2 YNNKEL (reference sequence). Specimen: peripheral blood, collected after recovery from COVID-19. This TCR was recovered from a human donor who had recovered from COVID-19. The chain combines TRBV3-1 (or the pseudogene TRBV3-2) with TRBJ1-1; D is ambiguous. DNA for the CDR3: TGTGCCAGCAGCCAAGAAATTTCGCCCCCCAGTTTGGCTTTCTTT. Translation: CASSQEISPPSLAFF.